This T cell receptor beta chain was recovered during a study of T cells of healthy individuals. The count of this clonotype is one. TCRdb called the 5' RACE reads again in MiXCR, with one record for every CDR3 protein. The profile covers about 96,000 distinct CDR3 sequences, with 17% appearing a single time and around 6.4% taken by the ten largest. V lost 6 bases to trimming and J lost 1 base, with 9 bases between them. Germline V gives CDR1 ENHRY, CDR2 SYGVKD. The CDR3 covers 14 residues. The TCR was taken from a human donor in good health. V gene TRBV10-3 combines with J gene TRBJ2-2, with D maybe TRBD1 (6 bases). CDR3 DNA sequence: TGTGCCATCAGGAGGACAGAGAACACCGGGGAGCTGTTTTTT. It specifies CAIRRTENTGELFF.